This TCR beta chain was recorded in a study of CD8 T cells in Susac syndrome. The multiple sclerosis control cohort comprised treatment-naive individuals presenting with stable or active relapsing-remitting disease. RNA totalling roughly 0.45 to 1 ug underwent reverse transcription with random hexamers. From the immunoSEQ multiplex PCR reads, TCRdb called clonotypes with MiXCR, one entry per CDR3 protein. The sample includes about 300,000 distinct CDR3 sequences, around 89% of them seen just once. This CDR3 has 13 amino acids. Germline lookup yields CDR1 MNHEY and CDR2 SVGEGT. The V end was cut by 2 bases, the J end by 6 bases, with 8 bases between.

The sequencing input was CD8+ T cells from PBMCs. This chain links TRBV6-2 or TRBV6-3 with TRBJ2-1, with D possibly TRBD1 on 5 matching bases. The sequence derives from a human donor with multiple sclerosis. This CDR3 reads CASSYTGRNEQFF. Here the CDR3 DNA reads TGTGCCAGCAGTTACACAGGACGCAATGAGCAGTTCTTC.